What follows are 25 T cell receptor beta chains derived from one specimen sequenced in a study of shared clonotypes between healthy human individuals. Libraries were prepared by immunoSEQ multiplex PCR; TCRdb keeps only in-frame clonotypes and omits some of them. The sample has more than 2,000,000 clones, 90% to 95% seen once. The sample was naive CD4+ T cells sorted from blood. Noted subset: CD45RA+ positively selected. The origin of the receptors is a man in his late teens or twenties in good health.

CDR3 sequence: CASSPQRPVNTEAFF. Here the CDR3 DNA reads TGTGCCAGCTCACCCCAGCGACCAGTCAACACTGAAGCTTTCTTT. V is TRBV18 and J is TRBJ1-1, with D unclear. The CDR3 is made up of 15 amino acids. V was cut by 3 bases and J by 2 bases, with 13 bases left in between. Germline V lookup: CDR1 KGHSH, CDR2 LQKENI.

The chain uses TRBV7-9 and TRBJ1-2; D not resolved. The CDR3 contains 13 residues. Trimming cost V 4 bases and J 4 bases, with 10 bases left between them. Germline V CDR1 and CDR2: SEHNR, FQNEAQ (reference sequence). The CDR3 reads CASSSTATYGYTF. As DNA, the CDR3 is TGTGCCAGCAGCTCAACAGCAACCTATGGCTACACCTTC.

The gene calls are TRBV19 and TRBJ2-6, with TRBD1 as a possible D gene (5 bases). The CDR3 contains 17 residues. Germline assignment: CDR1 LNHDA and CDR2 SQIVND (reference sequence). The V gene lost 7 bases and the J gene lost 4 bases, with 20 bases spanning the gap. The CDR3 here is CASKETDFLLGANVLTF. CDR3 nucleotides: TGTGCCAGTAAGGAGACAGACTTCCTGCTCGGGGCCAACGTCCTGACTTTC. The full variable domain, rest sourced from reference TRBV19 and TRBJ2-6, is DGGITQSPKYLFRKEGQNVTLSCEQNLNHDAMYWYRQDPGQGLRLIYYSQIVNDFQKGDIAEGYSVSREKKESFPLTVTSAQKNPTAFYLCASKETDFLLGANVLTFGAGSRLTVL.

Only a few counts were recorded for this clone. The V and J genes are TRBV30 and TRBJ1-5; TRBD1 matches at 7 bases. CDR3 length: 14 residues. In germline, CDR1 is GTSNPN, CDR2 SVGIG (reference sequence). The V segment lost 8 bases and the J segment 5 bases; nucleotides outside the gene matches: 12. The CDR3 sequence: CAGRWAGGDQPQHF. The CDR3 DNA sequence: TGTGCCGGACGGTGGGCAGGGGGAGATCAGCCCCAGCATTTT.

The V call is TRBV7-2, the J call TRBJ2-1; D possibly matches TRBD1 or TRBD2 (5 bases each). V was pared by 3 bases and J by 5 bases, with 14 bases between. The CDR3 consists of 15 residues. The germline CDR1 and CDR2 sequences are SGHTA and FQGNSA. For the CDR3, the DNA is TGTGCCAGCAGCTTGCAGGGAGTTAGTCACAATGAGCAGTTCTTC. Translating it yields CASSLQGVSHNEQFF.

V is TRBV5-1 and J is TRBJ1-4; D is unresolved. CDR1 is SGHRS, CDR2 YFSETQ, per germline. The CDR3 runs 15 residues. The germline V and J ends were trimmed by 3 bases and 8 bases, with 17 bases remaining between them. The CDR3 spells CASSSRASSGEKLFF. CDR3 in DNA: TGCGCCAGCAGCTCCCGGGCTTCCAGTGGGGAAAAACTGTTTTTT.

With respect to this clone: This same CDR3 is encoded by further DNA sequences in the sample. The J gene is TRBJ1-1, the V gene TRBV6-5; D gene unclear. Germline assignment: CDR1 MNHEY and CDR2 SVGAGI. The CDR3 covers 11 residues. V was cut by 8 bases and J by 4 bases, with 8 bases left in between. Here the CDR3 DNA reads TGTGCCAGCTCCTGGGGCACTGAAGCTTTCTTT. Amino acids: CASSWGTEAFF.

The chain joins TRBV11-2 to TRBJ2-1; a weak D match, TRBD1 (6 bases). The germline V and J ends were trimmed by 1 base and 3 bases, with 10 bases remaining between them. Germline assignment: CDR1 SGHAT and CDR2 FQNNGV. The CDR3 runs 15 residues. The CDR3 coding sequence is TGTGCCAGCAGCTTAGGTACAGGGCACTACAATGAGCAGTTCTTC. It yields the protein CASSLGTGHYNEQFF.

CDR3 sequence (DNA): TGCGCCAGCAGCAAGACCGGGACAGGGGGCTACGAGCAGTACTTC. Protein product: CASSKTGTGGYEQYF. The J gene is TRBJ2-7, the V gene TRBV5-1, with 11 bases that match TRBD1. The V gene's germline CDR1 is SGHRS and CDR2 YFSETQ. The CDR3 has 15 amino acids. The junction had 6 bases not matched to a gene; V was cut back by 4 bases and J by 3 bases.

Regarding this clone: One junction end does not reproduce the germline sequence, and a read error may be involved. V and J are TRBV19 and TRBJ1-4; 10 bases match TRBD1. The CDR3 is 16 residues long. The V gene's germline CDR1 is LNHDA and CDR2 SQIVND (reference sequence). The chain's CDR3 is CSLRPGQGLPGWKLFF. The CDR3 coding sequence is TGCTCCCTAAGACCGGGACAGGGGTTGCCTGGTTGGAAACTGTTTTTT.

As to this clone: Other nucleotide sequences from this sample produce the same CDR3. The chain joins TRBV7-9 to TRBJ1-5; D perhaps matches TRBD1 (5 bases). The V end lost 0 bases, the J end lost 3 bases, and 6 bases lay between the germline ends. Germline V CDR1 and CDR2: SEHNR, FQNEAQ (reference sequence). The CDR3 consists of 14 residues. The CDR3 nucleotides are TGTGCCAGCAGCTTAGCGGGACCCAATCAGCCCCAGCATTTT. Encoded protein: CASSLAGPNQPQHF.

The V call is TRBV6-5, the J call TRBJ2-1; 9 bases align to TRBD2. V was clipped by 1 base and J by 8 bases; unmatched bases: 9. The V gene's germline CDR1 is MNHEY and CDR2 SVGAGI. The CDR3 spans 16 residues. CDR3 sequence reads: CASSYLAGGLQDEQFF. In nucleotides, the CDR3 is TGTGCCAGCAGTTACTTGGCGGGAGGGCTTCAAGATGAGCAGTTCTTC.

In regard to this clone: Other DNA sequences from this sample encode an identical CDR3 as well. V and J are TRBV6-6 and TRBJ1-5; D is undetermined. Looked up from germline, CDR1 is MNHNY and CDR2 is SVGAGI (reference sequence). Deletions cut 0 bases from V and 1 base from J, with 4 bases between. The CDR3 length is 14 residues. The CDR3 DNA is TGTGCCAGCAGTTACTCCACGAGCAATCAGCCCCAGCATTTT. Its protein is CASSYSTSNQPQHF.

The CDR3 region has the DNA TGCGCCAGCACGGGACTAACTCCCTACGAGCAGTACTTC. Its protein is CASTGLTPYEQYF. V is TRBV5-1 and J is TRBJ2-7, with TRBD2 matching 7 bases. The CDR3 sequence is 13 residues long. Germline values: CDR1 SGHRS, CDR2 YFSETQ. Losses at the gene ends were 6 bases for V and 2 bases for J; bases not matched to a gene: 5.

V usage is TRBV14 and J usage is TRBJ2-7, with a possible D match to TRBD2 (6 bases). The CDR3 extends over 19 amino acids. V was pared by 1 base and J by 2 bases, with 24 bases between. The germline gives CDR1 SGHDN, CDR2 FVKESK. CDR3 loop: CASSQVSSGRGRGTYEQYF. DNA for the CDR3: TGTGCCAGCAGCCAAGTATCCTCTGGCCGCGGGCGGGGAACCTACGAGCAGTACTTC.

CDR3 bases: TGCGCCAGCAGCTCCGGGACAGGGAAAGATACGCAGTATTTT. Encoded protein: CASSSGTGKDTQYF. The chain recombines TRBV10-1 with TRBJ2-3; 9 bases fit TRBD1. The ends lost 6 bases at V and 5 bases at J; junction bases unmatched: 6. CDR1 is WNHNN and CDR2 is SYGVQD in the germline V gene (reference sequence). The CDR3 is 14 residues long.

This clone is a singleton in its sample. J is TRBJ2-5 and V is TRBV7-9; possibly TRBD1 for D (6 bases). The V end lost 5 bases, the J end lost 4 bases, and 14 bases lay between the germline ends. Germline V lookup: CDR1 SEHNR, CDR2 FQNEAQ (reference sequence). The CDR3 covers 14 residues. CDR3: CASSPRDTVETQYF. CDR3 nucleotides: TGTGCCAGCAGCCCAAGGGACACCGTAGAGACCCAGTACTTC.

This clone was found once. The V and J genes are TRBV19 and TRBJ1-1; 8 bases line up with TRBD1. Germline V lookup: CDR1 LNHDA, CDR2 SQIVND (reference sequence). V trimming: 4 bases; J trimming: 6 bases; junction bases outside the gene matches: 7. The CDR3 extends over 14 amino acids. The CDR3 region is CASSTTGGSAEAFF. In DNA, the CDR3 is TGTGCCAGTAGTACCACAGGGGGTTCGGCTGAAGCTTTCTTT.

This clone has more than one count but fewer than ten. The chain joins TRBV7-2 to TRBJ1-2; D might be TRBD1 (6 bases). The germline V gene has CDR1 SGHTA and CDR2 FQGNSA. V gave up 3 bases and J gave up 7 bases, with 9 bases separating them. The CDR3 sequence is 12 residues long. The CDR3 region is CASSFTGLGYTF. The CDR3, as DNA: TGTGCCAGCAGCTTTACAGGGCTTGGCTACACCTTC.

V and J are TRBV6-5 and TRBJ2-1, with no clear D. The CDR3 is 14 amino acids. Germline loops: CDR1 MNHEY, CDR2 SVGAGI. Trimming cost V 2 bases and J 6 bases, with 11 bases left between them. Here the CDR3 DNA reads TGTGCCAGCAGTTACCAAGGGCCCCCCAATGAGCAGTTCTTC. The encoded protein is CASSYQGPPNEQFF.

This sequence joins TRBV6-5 and TRBJ2-3, with D possibly TRBD2 on 5 matching bases. CDR1 MNHEY and CDR2 SVGAGI come from the germline V gene. V lost 6 bases, J lost 3 bases, and 16 bases lay in between. The CDR3 is 15 residues long. The CDR3 loop reads CASSRGSHGTDTQYF. For the CDR3, the DNA is TGTGCCAGCAGCCGCGGGTCCCACGGGACAGATACGCAGTATTTT.

V usage is TRBV28 and J usage is TRBJ2-7; D might be TRBD1 or TRBD2, each matching 5 bases. The CDR3 sequence is 13 residues long. V was cut by 6 bases and J by 3 bases, with 12 bases left in between. Germline-derived CDR1 and CDR2 are MDHEN and SYDVKM. CDR3 residues: CASRGDPNYEQYF. CDR3 coding DNA: TGTGCCAGCAGGGGGGACCCCAACTACGAGCAGTACTTC.

This clone was observed once. This chain uses TRBV28 with TRBJ1-4, with 10 bases matching TRBD1. The CDR3 loop spans 17 amino acids. Germline values: CDR1 MDHEN, CDR2 SYDVKM. The J segment lost 8 bases and the V segment lost 0 bases, leaving 9 bases of the junction unmatched. The CDR3 coding sequence is TGTGCCAGCAGTTTATGGAGGAGACAGGGGGCGAGGGAAAAACTGTTTTTT. It codes for CASSLWRRQGAREKLFF.

The CDR3 sequence: CAISAGQGEISPLHF. The CDR3 nucleotides read TGTGCCATCAGTGCTGGACAGGGGGAAATTTCACCCCTCCACTTT. The genes are TRBV10-3 and TRBJ1-6, with TRBD1 matching 10 bases. CDR1 and CDR2 from the germline V gene are ENHRY and SYGVKD. This CDR3 is 15 amino acids long. V was pared by 4 bases and J by 9 bases, with 6 bases of the junction left unmatched.

This clone was counted between two and nine times. V usage is TRBV7-2 and J usage is TRBJ1-2, with TRBD1 as a possible D gene (6 bases). Looked up from germline, CDR1 is SGHTA and CDR2 is FQGNSA. The CDR3 loop spans 16 amino acids. Trimming cost V 4 bases and J 5 bases, with 20 bases left between them. CDR3 sequence reads: CASSWKGAGDFYGYTF. The CDR3 nucleotides are TGTGCCAGCAGCTGGAAAGGGGCAGGGGATTTTTATGGCTACACCTTC.